The 25 T cell receptor beta chains reported below all come from one sample, sequenced in a study of Graves' ophthalmopathy and Graves' hyperthyroidism. TCR beta CDR3 amplification used RNA transcripts. A first-round RT-PCR used HTBI primers, followed by a second-round multiplex PCR. Each CDR3 protein gets one entry after TCRdb re-called the multiplex PCR reads with MiXCR. The sample records about 370,000 distinct CDR3 sequences, about 18% being singletons. The specimen was peripheral blood. The source of these receptors is an adult woman with stable Graves' hyperthyroidism.

This clonotype was picked up many times. The chain joins TRBV19 to TRBJ1-5; 9 nucleotides align to TRBD1. J lost 4 bases, V lost 6 bases, and 4 bases had no gene match. From germline, CDR1 is LNHDA and CDR2 SQIVND (reference sequence). There are 14 residues in the CDR3. CDR3 region: CASRGQGMNQPQHF. DNA for the CDR3: TGTGCCAGTAGGGGACAGGGAATGAATCAGCCCCAGCATTTT.

The sample holds one count of this clonotype. The rearrangement joins TRBV7-8 to TRBJ2-7, with TRBD1 matching 7 bases. J gave up 7 bases and V 6 bases, and 21 bases lay outside the gene matches. Looked up from germline, CDR1 is SGHVS and CDR2 is FQNEAQ. The CDR3 length is 17 residues. The CDR3 DNA follows: TGTGCCAGCAGGCTAGAGGGCCCCCGACAGGGTTTCGGGGAGCAGTACTTC. Translation: CASRLEGPRQGFGEQYF.

This clonotype appeared a few times. A read error may be the cause here, since a much bigger clone is one base away. The V call is TRBV12-3 or TRBV12-4, the J call TRBJ1-1; 9 nucleotides match TRBD1. The CDR3 has 13 residues. The CDR3 nucleotides are TGTGCCAGCAGTACCACAGGGGGCCCTGAATCTTTCTTT. Residues: CASSTTGGPESFF.

This clonotype was seen many times. The J gene is TRBJ2-5, the V gene TRBV28, with a tentative D call TRBD1 (6 bases). The CDR3 sequence is 13 residues long. Germline loops: CDR1 MDHEN, CDR2 SYDVKM. The germline V and J ends were trimmed by 9 bases and 2 bases, with 13 bases remaining between them. The CDR3 sequence: CASTGQRQETQYF. The CDR3 coding sequence is TGTGCCAGTACGGGACAACGACAAGAGACCCAGTACTTC.

The gene calls are TRBV20-1 and TRBJ1-2, with D tentatively TRBD1 (5 bases). The length of the CDR3 is 11 residues. Trimming stripped 6 bases from V and 8 bases from J, with 13 bases between. Germline values: CDR1 DFQATT, CDR2 SNEGSKA (reference sequence). Written as DNA, the CDR3 is TGCAGTGCCATGGACACCCCCGGCTACACCTTC. It encodes CSAMDTPGYTF.

The table lists this clonotype with many counts. The gene calls are TRBV20-1 and TRBJ2-7; D is undetermined. Germline loops: CDR1 DFQATT, CDR2 SNEGSKA (reference sequence). There are 11 residues in the CDR3. Trimming removed 0 bases at V and 5 bases at J, with 5 bases between. The CDR3 spells CSARDYDEQYF. CDR3 coding DNA: TGCAGTGCTAGAGACTACGACGAGCAGTACTTC.

This clonotype was counted at least ten times. V and J are TRBV15 and TRBJ1-3; D ambiguous. From germline, CDR1 is LNHNV and CDR2 YYDKDF (reference sequence). Trimming took 2 bases from V and 5 from J, leaving 10 bases between them. CDR3 length: 14 residues. CDR3 DNA: TGTGCCACCAGCAGACCTGAAGGGAGAAACACCATATATTTT. This encodes CATSRPEGRNTIYF.

In this sample, this clonotype turned up many times. The chain links TRBV5-1 to TRBJ2-2; 11 positions match TRBD1. V dropped 4 bases and J dropped 6; count of bases not matched to a gene: 8. The CDR3 is 16 residues long. The germline CDR1 and CDR2 sequences are SGHRS and YFSETQ. As DNA, the CDR3 is TGCGCCAGCAGCGACGACGGACAGGGGGCTTCCGGGGAGCTGTTTTTT. It yields the protein CASSDDGQGASGELFF.

In its sample, this clonotype was seen many times. The V gene is TRBV28, the J gene TRBJ2-5, with TRBD2 as a possible D gene (7 bases). V lost 6 bases and J 3 bases, leaving 17 bases between the germline ends. The germline V gene has CDR1 MDHEN and CDR2 SYDVKM. The CDR3 sequence is 15 residues long. CDR3 sequence reads: CASSQAGAGEETQYF. The CDR3 bases are TGTGCCAGCAGCCAGGCAGGGGCGGGGGAAGAGACCCAGTACTTC.

This clonotype showed up many times. V gene TRBV12-3 or TRBV12-4 combines with J gene TRBJ2-7; D gene unclear. The ends were cut back, 4 bases at V and 6 bases at J, with 13 bases in the middle. The CDR3 contains 13 residues. The CDR3 protein is CASSYSVGSEQYF. The CDR3 DNA follows: TGTGCCAGCAGTTATTCGGTGGGGTCCGAGCAGTACTTC.

This clonotype occurred many times. The chain uses TRBV5-1 and TRBJ2-5; 7 bases line up with TRBD2. Trimming removed 0 bases from V and 5 bases from J; junction bases left unmatched: 10. The CDR3 extends over 16 amino acids. Germline CDR1 reads SGHRS; CDR2 reads YFSETQ. As DNA, the CDR3 is TGCGCCAGCAGCTTGGGATTGGCGGGAGCATCCGAGACCCAGTACTTC. Translation gives CASSLGLAGASETQYF.

The V and J genes are TRBV7-2 and TRBJ2-5; D is perhaps TRBD1 or TRBD2 (5 bases each). The CDR3 runs 15 residues. V lost 5 bases, J lost 1 base, and 14 bases lay in between. Per the germline V gene, CDR1 is SGHTA and CDR2 is FQGNSA. CDR3 in amino acids: CASSHQGVLQETQYF. The CDR3 DNA reads as TGTGCCAGCAGCCATCAGGGAGTTCTCCAAGAGACCCAGTACTTC.

The sample holds many counts of this clonotype. CDR3 loop: CAWVPGGQRNTEAFF. The CDR3, as DNA: TGTGCCTGGGTCCCAGGGGGACAGAGGAACACTGAAGCTTTCTTT. This chain uses TRBV30 with TRBJ1-1; 7 bases map to TRBD1. Trimming removed 5 bases from V and 1 base from J; junction bases left unmatched: 10. Per the germline V gene, CDR1 is GTSNPN and CDR2 is SVGIG (reference sequence). This CDR3 comprises 15 residues.

This clonotype was seen repeatedly, ten times or more. This chain uses TRBV4-2 with TRBJ1-2; D is undetermined. This CDR3 spans 16 amino acids. Germline V gene data show CDR1 as LGHNA and CDR2 as YNFKEQ. Trimming pared 0 bases from V and 4 bases from J, leaving 15 bases between. The CDR3 DNA is TGTGCCAGCAGCCAAGATTCGGTGACACGTACCTATGGCTACACCTTC. This codes for CASSQDSVTRTYGYTF.

This clonotype was counted ten times or more. J is TRBJ2-2 and V is TRBV7-2; possibly TRBD1 for D (6 bases). Trimming removed 5 bases at V and 3 bases at J, with 13 bases between. This CDR3 has 15 amino acids. Germline CDR1 reads SGHTA; CDR2 reads FQGNSA. For the CDR3, the DNA is TGTGCCAGCAGCCGATTAGGGGGTCACACCGGGGAGCTGTTTTTT. The encoded protein is CASSRLGGHTGELFF.

This clonotype was counted many times. At one of its ends the junction is not consistent with the germline gene, which may arise from a read error. The chain employs TRBV29-1 and TRBJ2-5, with D unclear. The CDR3 loop spans 12 amino acids. From germline, CDR1 is SQVTM and CDR2 ANQGSEA. The CDR3 region is CSVEDGAKRPNF. The CDR3, as DNA: TGCAGCGTTGAAGATGGAGCTAAGAGACCCAACTTC.

This clonotype was detected only a few times. The J gene is TRBJ2-5, the V gene TRBV5-1; 8 nucleotides line up with TRBD2. The length of the CDR3 is 15 residues. V lost 0 bases, J lost 5 bases, and 6 bases stayed unmatched. The germline CDR1 and CDR2 sequences are SGHRS and YFSETQ. CDR3 region: CASSLALAGGETQYF. The CDR3 bases are TGCGCCAGCAGCTTGGCGCTAGCGGGCGGTGAGACCCAGTACTTC.

The V call is TRBV29-1, the J call TRBJ1-1; the D gene is possibly TRBD1 (6 bases). Trimming took off 5 bases at V and 6 bases at J, with 7 bases between the two ends. This CDR3 has 10 amino acids. Looked up from germline, CDR1 is SQVTM and CDR2 is ANQGSEA. In nucleotides, the CDR3 is TGCAGCGTTTGGACAGCTGAAGCTTTCTTT. Translation: CSVWTAEAFF.

This clonotype has ten or more counts. The chain couples TRBV12-3 or TRBV12-4 to TRBJ2-7; TRBD1 matches 9 bases. V was clipped by 4 bases and J by 2 bases; unmatched bases: 9. The CDR3 has 16 residues. CDR3 nucleotide sequence: TGTGCCAGCAGTTCCCGGGACAGGGTCTTTCCCTACGAGCAGTACTTC. It is translated as CASSSRDRVFPYEQYF.

This clonotype was seen at least ten times. The chain has TRBV20-1 and TRBJ1-1; D ambiguous. Germline V gene lookup returns CDR1 DFQATT and CDR2 SNEGSKA (reference sequence). Between the trimmed V and J ends, which lost 5 bases and 1 base, there was a span of 17 bases. This CDR3 region has 15 residues. The CDR3 loop is CSADSRFPRNTEAFF. CDR3 in DNA: TGCAGTGCTGATAGTCGGTTCCCGAGGAACACTGAAGCTTTCTTT.

The chain links TRBV19 to TRBJ1-1; weak D call: TRBD1 (5 bases). This CDR3 is 15 amino acids long. Trimming pared 1 base from V and 1 base from J, leaving 10 bases between. Looked up from germline, CDR1 is LNHDA and CDR2 is SQIVND (reference sequence). The CDR3 region has the DNA TGTGCCAGTAGTATAGGACAGCCTCAGAACACTGAAGCTTTCTTT. The encoded protein is CASSIGQPQNTEAFF.

In its sample, this clonotype was seen many times. V is TRBV7-9 and J is TRBJ1-1; D remains unclear. Trimming took off 4 bases at V and 6 bases at J, with 15 bases between the two ends. This CDR3 is 14 amino acids long. Germline V lookup: CDR1 SEHNR, CDR2 FQNEAQ (reference sequence). This CDR3 is CASSSGFSSPEAFF. CDR3 coding DNA: TGTGCCAGCAGCTCGGGCTTCAGTTCCCCTGAAGCTTTCTTT.

In this sample, this clonotype turned up many times. The chain joins TRBV30 to TRBJ2-7; 7 bases fit TRBD1. The junction had 6 bases not matched to a gene; V was cut back by 2 bases and J by 2 bases. Germline V gene sequence: CDR1 GTSNPN, CDR2 SVGIG (reference sequence). The length of the CDR3 is 14 residues. The CDR3 reads CAWSTGTVPYEQYF. The CDR3, as DNA: TGTGCCTGGAGTACCGGGACAGTGCCCTACGAGCAGTACTTC.

This clonotype was counted only a few times. This chain joins TRBV7-9 and TRBJ2-7; D is perhaps TRBD2 (6 bases). Trimming stripped 1 base from V and 5 bases from J, with 9 bases between. The germline V gene encodes CDR1 SEHNR and CDR2 FQNEAQ (reference sequence). This CDR3 has 13 amino acids. The CDR3: CASSLGTTNEQYF. The CDR3 bases are TGTGCCAGCAGCTTAGGGACTACAAACGAGCAGTACTTC.

This clonotype has only a few counts. This chain connects TRBV30 to TRBJ1-5; D ambiguous. There are 13 residues in the CDR3. The germline CDR1 and CDR2 sequences are GTSNPN and SVGIG (reference sequence). V was clipped by 2 bases and J by 8 bases, with 13 bases between them. CDR3 coding DNA: TGTGCCTGGAGTTTGTCAGATCGGAAGCCCCAGCATTTT. The encoded protein is CAWSLSDRKPQHF.